The 7 T cell receptor beta chains below all came from one sample that was sequenced in a study of regulatory T cells in long-lasting Graves disease. Time point in this sample: newly diagnosed GD, antithyroid drugs for less than 3 months. From PBMCs, RNA was extracted and then used to make the TCR library. Construction of the TCR beta libraries employed iRepertoire HTBI primers in conjunction with Arm-PCR of CDR3 regions. MiXCR was run by TCRdb on the multiplex PCR reads, yielding one entry per CDR3 protein. The sample lists 380,000 or so distinct CDR3 sequences, roughly 15% occurring once. These same data were also listed under a study on T cells in Graves' hyperthyroidism and ophthalmopathy.

The starting material was peripheral blood mononuclear cells (PBMCs), obtained at new diagnosis, from a patient treated with antithyroid drugs. These receptors were taken from a woman under 30 with Graves disease.

In this sample, this clonotype turned up many times. The rearrangement links TRBV6-5 to TRBJ1-1; TRBD1 is a possible D gene (5 bases). Germline V gene lookup returns CDR1 MNHEY and CDR2 SVGAGI. V was clipped by 2 bases and J by 1 base, with 11 bases between them. This CDR3 has 15 amino acids. The CDR3 sequence is CASSYGAAANTEAFF. The CDR3 DNA is TGTGCCAGCAGTTACGGGGCAGCCGCGAACACTGAAGCTTTCTTT.

There are many counts of this clonotype. The chain recombines TRBV30 with TRBJ2-7, with TRBD2 matching 8 bases. This CDR3 has 18 residues. J gave up 0 bases and V 3 bases, and 16 bases lay outside the gene matches. Germline CDR1 is GTSNPN and CDR2 is SVGIG (reference sequence). The CDR3 nucleotides read TGTGCCTGGAGACCTGGACTAGCCGGGCAGGGGATCTCCTACGAGCAGTACTTC. It is translated as CAWRPGLAGQGISYEQYF. The variable domain in full, completed from reference TRBV30 and TRBJ2-7, reads SQTIHQWPATLVQPVGSPLSLECTVEGTSNPNLYWYRQAAGRGLQLLFYSVGIGQISSEVPQNLSASRPQDRQFILSSKKLLLSDSGFYLCAWRPGLAGQGISYEQYFGPGTRLTVT.

This clonotype was recorded at least ten times. This rearrangement joins TRBV5-1 to TRBJ2-2; 11 bases agree with TRBD2. The germline CDR1 and CDR2 sequences are SGHRS and YFSETQ. The J segment lost 1 base and the V segment lost 4 bases, leaving 3 bases of the junction unmatched. The CDR3 loop spans 16 amino acids. The CDR3 loop is CASSAGTSGNTGELFF. DNA of the CDR3: TGCGCCAGCAGCGCAGGGACTAGCGGGAACACCGGGGAGCTGTTTTTT.

This clonotype has more than one count but fewer than ten. This chain uses TRBV5-1 with TRBJ2-1; D ambiguous. The germline gives CDR1 SGHRS, CDR2 YFSETQ. CDR3 length equals 14 residues. V was shortened by 2 bases and J by 5 bases, with 11 bases between the two germline ends. The DNA for the CDR3 is TGCGCCAGCAGCTTAGGTATTCTAAACAATGAGCAGTTCTTC. This codes for CASSLGILNNEQFF.

This clonotype was seen many times. The rearrangement uses TRBV5-1 and TRBJ1-4; tentatively, D is TRBD1 (5 bases). Germline V CDR1 and CDR2: SGHRS, YFSETQ. CDR3 length equals 13 residues. Deletions cut 4 bases from V and 3 bases from J, with 7 bases between. The CDR3 bases are TGCGCCAGCAGCCCGGGACCTAATGAAAAACTGTTTTTT. Translation gives CASSPGPNEKLFF.

The chain couples TRBV9 to TRBJ1-1; 11 nucleotides align to TRBD1. In germline, CDR1 is SGDLS, CDR2 YYNGEE. The CDR3 is 14 residues long. V was pared by 3 bases and J by 5 bases, with 3 bases of the junction left unmatched. The CDR3 DNA sequence: TGTGCCAGCAGCGGGACAGGGGGCTGGACTGAAGCTTTCTTT. It codes for CASSGTGGWTEAFF. The full variable domain, completed using reference TRBV9 and TRBJ1-1, is DSGVTQTPKHLITATGQRVTLRCSPRSGDLSVYWYQQSLDQGLQFLIQYYNGEERAKGNILERFSAQQFPDLHSELNLSSLELGDSALYFCASSGTGGWTEAFFGQGTRLTVV.

This clonotype was seen many times. The chain joins TRBV14 to TRBJ2-1; D ambiguous. The V end was cut by 0 bases, the J end by 9 bases, with 12 bases between. The CDR3 loop spans 14 amino acids. Germline CDR1 SGHDN, CDR2 FVKESK. The CDR3 protein is CASSQDLNSAEQFF. CDR3 bases: TGTGCCAGCAGCCAAGATCTCAATTCCGCTGAGCAGTTCTTC.